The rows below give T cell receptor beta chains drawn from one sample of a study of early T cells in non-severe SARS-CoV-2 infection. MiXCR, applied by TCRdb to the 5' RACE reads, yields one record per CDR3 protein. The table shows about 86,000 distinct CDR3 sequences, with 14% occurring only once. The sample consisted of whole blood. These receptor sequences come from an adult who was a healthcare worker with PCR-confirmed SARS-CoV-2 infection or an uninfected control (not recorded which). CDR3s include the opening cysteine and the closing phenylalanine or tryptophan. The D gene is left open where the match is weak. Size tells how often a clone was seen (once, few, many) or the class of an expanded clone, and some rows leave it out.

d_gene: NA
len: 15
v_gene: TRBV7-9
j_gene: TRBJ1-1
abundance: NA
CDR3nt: TGTGCCAGCAGCCTACTAGCAGTTAAGAACACTGAAGCTTTCTTT
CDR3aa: CASSLLAVKNTEAFF

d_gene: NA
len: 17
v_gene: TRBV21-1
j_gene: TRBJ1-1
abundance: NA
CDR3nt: TGTGCCAGCAGCAAAGACATGAGCACAGACTTGAACACTGAAGCTTTCTTT
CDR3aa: CASSKDMSTDLNTEAFF

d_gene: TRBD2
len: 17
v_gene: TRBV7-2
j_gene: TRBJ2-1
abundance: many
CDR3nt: TGTGCCAGCAGCAAAAGACTAGCGGGAGCGGGTTACAATGAGCAGTTCTTC
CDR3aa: CASSKRLAGAGYNEQFF

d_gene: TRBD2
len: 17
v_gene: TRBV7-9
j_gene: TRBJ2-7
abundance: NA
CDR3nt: TGTGCCAGCAGCTTAGCGAATAGTCCAGCGGGAGGGTACGAGCAGTACTTC
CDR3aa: CASSLANSPAGGYEQYF

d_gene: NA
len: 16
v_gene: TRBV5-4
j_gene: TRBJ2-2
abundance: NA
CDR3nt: TGTGCCAGCAGCGAGATTAGCGGAGCGAACACCGGGGAGCTGTTTTTT
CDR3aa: CASSEISGANTGELFF

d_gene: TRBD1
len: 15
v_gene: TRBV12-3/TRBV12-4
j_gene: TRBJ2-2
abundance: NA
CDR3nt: TGTGCCAGCCACCGGAGGACAGGGTACACCGGGGAGCTGTTTTTT
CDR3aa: CASHRRTGYTGELFF

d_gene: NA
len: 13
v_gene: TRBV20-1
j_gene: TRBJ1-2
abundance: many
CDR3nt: TGCAGTGCGAGCCCAGCGACTAACTATGGCTACACCTTC
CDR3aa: CSASPATNYGYTF

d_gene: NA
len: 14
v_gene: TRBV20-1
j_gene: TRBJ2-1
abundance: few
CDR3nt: TGCAGTGCTGCCCCGTTCGTGGCGTACAATGAGCAGTTCTTC
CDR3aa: CSAAPFVAYNEQFF

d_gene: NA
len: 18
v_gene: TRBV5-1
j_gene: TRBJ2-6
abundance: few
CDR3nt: TGCGCCAGCAGCCCCGAGACAGGGAGGCTCCCTGGGGCCAACGTCCTGACTTTC
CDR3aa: CASSPETGRLPGANVLTF

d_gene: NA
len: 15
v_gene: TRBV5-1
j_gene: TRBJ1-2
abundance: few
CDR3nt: TGCGCCAGCATGGTCGGGGGATTCGGTAACTATGGCTACACCTTC
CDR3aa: CASMVGGFGNYGYTF

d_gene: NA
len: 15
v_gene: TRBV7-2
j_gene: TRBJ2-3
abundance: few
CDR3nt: TGTGCCAGCAGCTTAGCGTCACAGAGCACAGATACGCAGTATTTT
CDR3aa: CASSLASQSTDTQYF

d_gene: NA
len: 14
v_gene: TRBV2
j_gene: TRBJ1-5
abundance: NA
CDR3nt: TGTGCCAGCAGTAACAGCGGGGGGAGTCAGCCCCAGCATTTT
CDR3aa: CASSNSGGSQPQHF

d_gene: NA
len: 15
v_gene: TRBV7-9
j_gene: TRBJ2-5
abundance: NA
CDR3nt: TGTGCCAGCAGCTTACGCGGGGCCCTGCAAGAGACCCAGTACTTC
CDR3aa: CASSLRGALQETQYF

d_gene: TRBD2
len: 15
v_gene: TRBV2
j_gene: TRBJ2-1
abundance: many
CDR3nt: TGTGCCAGCAGTGAAGATAGCGGGAGGGACAATGAGCAGTTCTTC
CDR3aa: CASSEDSGRDNEQFF

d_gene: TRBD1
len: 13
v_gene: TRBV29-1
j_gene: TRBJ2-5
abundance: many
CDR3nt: TGCAGCGTGGCCGGGACAGCTATAGAGACCCAGTACTTC
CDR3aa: CSVAGTAIETQYF

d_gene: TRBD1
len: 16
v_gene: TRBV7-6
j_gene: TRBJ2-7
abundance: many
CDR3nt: TGTGCCAGCAGCTCACCCTCCGGGACAGACTCCTACGAGCAGTACTTC
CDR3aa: CASSSPSGTDSYEQYF

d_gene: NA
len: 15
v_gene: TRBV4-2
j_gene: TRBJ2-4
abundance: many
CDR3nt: TGTGCCAGCAGCCAAGATCGGGCGGGACGAAACATTCAGTACTTC
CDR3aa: CASSQDRAGRNIQYF

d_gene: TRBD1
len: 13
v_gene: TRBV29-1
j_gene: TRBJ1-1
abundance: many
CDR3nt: TGCAGCGCCCGACAGGGGGCTATAACTGAAGCTTTCTTT
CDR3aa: CSARQGAITEAFF

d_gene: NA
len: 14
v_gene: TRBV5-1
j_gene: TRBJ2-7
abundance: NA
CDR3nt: TGCGCCAGCAGCTTGGAGGGGACTGGGGCCGAGCAGTACTTC
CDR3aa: CASSLEGTGAEQYF

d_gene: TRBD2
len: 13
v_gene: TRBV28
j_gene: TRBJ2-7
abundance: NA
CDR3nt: TGTGCCAGCAGGGCGGGGGGACCCTACGAGCAGTACTTC
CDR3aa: CASRAGGPYEQYF

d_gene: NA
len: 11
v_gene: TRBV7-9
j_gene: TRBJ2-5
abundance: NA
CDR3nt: TGTGCCAGCAGCTCGAAAGAGACCCAGTACTTC
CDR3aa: CASSSKETQYF

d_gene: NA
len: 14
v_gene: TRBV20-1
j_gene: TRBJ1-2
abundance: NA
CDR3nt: TGCAGTGCTAGAGATCAGGGATTCCTCAGTGGCTACACCTTC
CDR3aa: CSARDQGFLSGYTF

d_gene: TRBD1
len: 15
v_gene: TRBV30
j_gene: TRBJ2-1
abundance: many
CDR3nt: TGTGCCTGGAGTCGGACAGGGGAGAACTACAATGAGCAGTTCTTC
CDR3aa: CAWSRTGENYNEQFF

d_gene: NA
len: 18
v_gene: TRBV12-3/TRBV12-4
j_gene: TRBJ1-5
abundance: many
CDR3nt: TGTGCCAGCAGTTTAAAACGTGTCGGGGGATGGGGCAATCAGCCCCAGCATTTT
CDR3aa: CASSLKRVGGWGNQPQHF

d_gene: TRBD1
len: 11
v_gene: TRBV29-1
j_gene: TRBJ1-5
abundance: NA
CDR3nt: TGCAGCGTTGGACAGGGCCACTTCCAGCATTTT
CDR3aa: CSVGQGHFQHF

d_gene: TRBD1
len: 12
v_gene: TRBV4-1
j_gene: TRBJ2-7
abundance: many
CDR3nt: TGCGCCAGCAGCCAAAGGACAGGAGAGCAGTACTTC
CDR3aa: CASSQRTGEQYF

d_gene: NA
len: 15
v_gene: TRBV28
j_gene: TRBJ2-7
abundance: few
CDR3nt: TGTGCCAGCAGACCTCGGTTCTTAGGGGTCTACGAGCAGTACTTC
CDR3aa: CASRPRFLGVYEQYF

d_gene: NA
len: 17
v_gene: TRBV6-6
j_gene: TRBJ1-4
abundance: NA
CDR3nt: TGTGCCAGCAGTGAACCGTGGACGGATCTAACTAATGAAAAACTGTTTTTT
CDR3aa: CASSEPWTDLTNEKLFF

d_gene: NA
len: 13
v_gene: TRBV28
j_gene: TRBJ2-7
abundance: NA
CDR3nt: TGTGCCAGCAGTCCCACGGACCTTGCCGAGCAGTACTTC
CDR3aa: CASSPTDLAEQYF

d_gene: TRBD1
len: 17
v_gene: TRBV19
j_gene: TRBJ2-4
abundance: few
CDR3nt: TGTGCCAGTAGTATAGATGGGACAGGGAGAGCCAAAAACATTCAGTACTTC
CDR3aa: CASSIDGTGRAKNIQYF

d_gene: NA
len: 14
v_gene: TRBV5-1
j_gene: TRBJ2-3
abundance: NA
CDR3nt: TGCGCCAGCAGCTTGGCCGTAAGGGTGGATACGCAGTATTTT
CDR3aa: CASSLAVRVDTQYF

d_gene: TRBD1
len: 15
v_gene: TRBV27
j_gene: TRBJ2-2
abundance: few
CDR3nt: TGTGCCAGCAGTTTATCAAACAGGGGATCCGGGGAGCTGTTTTTT
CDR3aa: CASSLSNRGSGELFF

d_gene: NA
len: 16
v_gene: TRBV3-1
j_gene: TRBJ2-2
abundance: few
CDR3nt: TGTGCCAGCAGCTCTGGAAGGACAGAGGTCCCCGGGGAGCTGTTTTTT
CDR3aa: CASSSGRTEVPGELFF

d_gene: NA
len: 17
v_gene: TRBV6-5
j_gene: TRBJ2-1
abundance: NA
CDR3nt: TGTGCCAGCAGTTACTCGGAGAGCCTAGCTCCTACAATGGGGCAGTTCTTC
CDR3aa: CASSYSESLAPTMGQFF

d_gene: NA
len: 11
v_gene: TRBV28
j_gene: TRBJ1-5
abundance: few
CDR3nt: TGTGCCAGCAGTCCTAATCAGCCCCAGCATTTT
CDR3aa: CASSPNQPQHF

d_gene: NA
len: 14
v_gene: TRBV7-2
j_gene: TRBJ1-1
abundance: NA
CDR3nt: TGTGCCAGCAGCTTACAATTTAGCGGCACTGAAGCTTTCTTT
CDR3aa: CASSLQFSGTEAFF

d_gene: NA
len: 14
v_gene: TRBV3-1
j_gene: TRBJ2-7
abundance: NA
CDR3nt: TGTGCCAGCAGCCAAGGAGGCAGACCCTACGTGCAGTACTTC
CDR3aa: CASSQGGRPYVQYF

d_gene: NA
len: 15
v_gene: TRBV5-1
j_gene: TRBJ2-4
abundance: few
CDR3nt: TGCGCCAGCAGCTTGGATGTCAGGGAGGGGGACATTCAGTACTTC
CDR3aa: CASSLDVREGDIQYF

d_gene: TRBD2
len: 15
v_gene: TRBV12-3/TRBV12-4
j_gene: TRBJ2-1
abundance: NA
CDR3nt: TGTGCCAGCAGCACCTTAGCGGGAGGGGACAATGAGCAGTTCTTC
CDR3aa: CASSTLAGGDNEQFF

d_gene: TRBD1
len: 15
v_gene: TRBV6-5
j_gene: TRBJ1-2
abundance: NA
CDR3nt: TGTGCCAGCAGTCAAACCGGGACAGCAACATATGGCTACACCTTC
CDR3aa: CASSQTGTATYGYTF

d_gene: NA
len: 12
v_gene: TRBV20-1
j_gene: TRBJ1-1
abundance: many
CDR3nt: TGCAGTGCGCCGGATCAGGACACTGAAGCTTTCTTT
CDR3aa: CSAPDQDTEAFF

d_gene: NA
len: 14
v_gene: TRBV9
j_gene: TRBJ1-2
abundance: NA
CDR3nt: TGTGCCAGCAGCGTAGATAGGGGGATCCATGGCTACACCTTC
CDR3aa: CASSVDRGIHGYTF

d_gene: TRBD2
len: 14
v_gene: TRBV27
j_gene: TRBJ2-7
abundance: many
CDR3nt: TGTGCCAGCAGTCCCGGGACTAGCGGTTACGAGCAGTACTTC
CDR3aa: CASSPGTSGYEQYF

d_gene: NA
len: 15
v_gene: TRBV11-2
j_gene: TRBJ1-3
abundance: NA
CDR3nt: TGTGCCAGCAGCTTAACAGCGAGCTCTGGAAACACCATATATTTT
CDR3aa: CASSLTASSGNTIYF